These 22 T cell receptor beta chains were all obtained from the same sample, sequenced in a study of T cell repertoires in cytomegalovirus infection. No antigens are known for them. In TCRdb, the reads were re-called with MiXCR into one record per CDR3 protein. The repertoire holds over 120,000 distinct CDR3 sequences, with approximately 30% as singletons. The source material was CD8+ T cells from cultured PBMCs, sampled from culture after CMV antigen stimulation. The receptors were sampled from a human donor in good health (CMV status not recorded). Some clones in this sample may be carry-over from other donors' samples.

This clonotype was seen only a few times. This chain links TRBV10-3 with TRBJ2-1, with D perhaps TRBD1 (5 bases). This CDR3 comprises 15 residues. Deletions cut 6 bases from V and 5 bases from J, with 17 bases between. Germline V gives CDR1 ENHRY, CDR2 SYGVKD. CDR3 DNA sequence: TGTGCCATCAGAGGCCCCAGGGTTGGGGACAATGAGCAGTTCTTC. This encodes CAIRGPRVGDNEQFF.

The sample holds many counts of this clonotype. The chain combines TRBV7-8 with TRBJ1-5; D is ambiguous. The V gene's germline CDR1 is SGHVS and CDR2 FQNEAQ. The CDR3 sequence is 16 residues long. Trimming left V 3 bases short and J 0 bases short, with 12 bases between. CDR3 region: CASSFGEIYSNQPQHF. CDR3 bases: TGTGCCAGCAGCTTTGGAGAGATTTATAGCAATCAGCCCCAGCATTTT.

There are many counts of this clonotype. This chain joins TRBV15 and TRBJ1-5, with 10 bases lining up with TRBD1. Germline V gives CDR1 LNHNV, CDR2 YYDKDF (reference sequence). Germline trimming cut 1 base from V and 2 bases from J; bases unmatched to any gene: 8. The CDR3 has 18 amino acids. This CDR3 reads CATSRGSGTGVGNQPQHF. The CDR3 coding sequence is TGTGCCACCAGCAGAGGCTCCGGGACAGGGGTTGGCAATCAGCCCCAGCATTTT.

The V gene is TRBV2, the J gene TRBJ1-5; no firm D call. CDR3 length equals 14 residues. V was shortened by 2 bases and J by 4 bases, with 9 bases between the two germline ends. Germline V lookup: CDR1 SNHLY, CDR2 FYNNEI. CDR3 DNA sequence: TGTGCCAGCAGTGAATTGCAGAGAAATCAGCCCCAGCATTTT. Amino acid sequence: CASSELQRNQPQHF.

This clonotype was seen a handful of times. The CDR3 loop is CATSDTGGIWNEQFF. CDR3 DNA sequence: TGTGCCACCAGTGACACAGGGGGGATCTGGAATGAGCAGTTCTTC. J is TRBJ2-1 and V is TRBV24-1; 8 nucleotides line up with TRBD1. Germline CDR1 and CDR2: KGHDR and SFDVKD. The CDR3 has 15 residues. J gave up 7 bases and V 4 bases, and 8 bases lay outside the gene matches.

The chain employs TRBV9 and TRBJ2-1; tentatively, D is TRBD2 (5 bases). With 0 bases removed from V and 2 bases from J, the gap between germline ends came to 9 bases. There are 15 residues in the CDR3. Germline V gene sequence: CDR1 SGDLS, CDR2 YYNGEE. The CDR3, as DNA: TGTGCCAGCAGCGTAGCTACGGGAACCTACAATGAGCAGTTCTTC. Residues: CASSVATGTYNEQFF.

This clonotype was recorded many times. V gene TRBV7-2 combines with J gene TRBJ2-3, with 10 bases identical to TRBD2. CDR1 and CDR2 from the germline V gene are SGHTA and FQGNSA. Losses at the gene ends were 5 bases for V and 5 bases for J; bases not matched to a gene: 7. CDR3 length: 15 amino acids. CDR3: CASSPSGGGGDTQYF. The CDR3 DNA sequence: TGTGCCAGCAGCCCTAGCGGGGGAGGAGGAGATACGCAGTATTTT.

The rearrangement joins TRBV4-1 to TRBJ1-1; 7 nucleotides match TRBD1. The J segment lost 1 base and the V segment lost 0 bases, leaving 2 bases of the junction unmatched. Looked up from germline, CDR1 is MGHRA and CDR2 is YSYEKL. This CDR3 is 15 amino acids long. The CDR3 protein is CASSQDTGANTEAFF. The CDR3 DNA is TGCGCCAGCAGCCAAGATACAGGGGCGAACACTGAAGCTTTCTTT.

The chain is built from TRBV27 and TRBJ1-1; 7 bases line up with TRBD1. CDR3 length equals 14 residues. Unmatched junction bases numbered 3, after V lost 1 base and J lost 4 bases. Germline-derived CDR1 and CDR2 are MNHEY and SMNVEV (reference sequence). The CDR3 DNA reads as TGTGCCAGCAGTTTATGGGCAGGGGGCACTGAAGCTTTCTTT. Its protein product is CASSLWAGGTEAFF.

The V gene is TRBV2, the J gene TRBJ2-1; 8 positions match TRBD1. V shed 8 bases and J 6 bases; nucleotides not matched to a gene: 9. The CDR3 contains 14 residues. The germline CDR1 and CDR2 sequences are SNHLY and FYNNEI. CDR3 coding DNA: TGTGCCAGCGAGGGACAGGAAAATATCAATGAGCAGTTCTTC. It specifies CASEGQENINEQFF. The full variable domain, completed using reference TRBV2 and TRBJ2-1, is EPEVTQTPSHQVTQMGQEVILRCVPISNHLYFYWYRQILGQKVEFLVSFYNNEISEKSEIFDDQFSVERPDGSNFTLKIRSTKLEDSAMYFCASEGQENINEQFFGPGTRLTVL.

This clonotype has a handful of counts. This sequence joins TRBV7-6 and TRBJ2-4; D unresolved. Germline-derived CDR1 and CDR2 are SGHVS and FNYEAQ. The CDR3 covers 14 residues. V lost 4 bases to trimming and J lost 6 bases, with 13 bases between them. CDR3 sequence (DNA): TGTGCCAGCAGCTCAGAGCTGACTTTAAACATTCAGTACTTC. Its protein product is CASSSELTLNIQYF.

In this sample, this clonotype turned up a few times. The rearrangement links TRBV5-6 to TRBJ1-1, with 11 bases matching TRBD1. J gave up 6 bases and V 3 bases, and 1 base lay outside the gene matches. The germline gives CDR1 SGHDT, CDR2 YYEEEE. The CDR3 consists of 13 residues. The CDR3 sequence: CASSWTGGPEAFF. The DNA for the CDR3 is TGTGCCAGCAGCTGGACAGGGGGCCCTGAAGCTTTCTTT.

The chain uses TRBV4-1 and TRBJ1-6; D ambiguous. Trimming pared 1 base from V and 11 bases from J, leaving 9 bases between. The CDR3 extends over 13 amino acids. Germline loops: CDR1 MGHRA, CDR2 YSYEKL. CDR3 in amino acids: CASSQGPGTPLHF. CDR3 DNA sequence: TGCGCCAGCAGCCAAGGCCCGGGGACACCCCTCCACTTT.

Here the CDR3 DNA reads TGTGCCAGCAGCGTAGCTTCCGGGGCAGAGATAGCCAAAAACATTCAGTACTTC. Protein: CASSVASGAEIAKNIQYF. The chain employs TRBV9 and TRBJ2-4; D possibly uses TRBD1 or TRBD2 (5 bases each). Germline CDR1 is SGDLS and CDR2 is YYNGEE. V was shortened by 0 bases and J by 0 bases, with 16 bases between the two germline ends. The CDR3 loop spans 18 amino acids. The complete variable domain, with remaining parts taken from reference TRBV9 and TRBJ2-4, reads DSGVTQTPKHLITATGQRVTLRCSPRSGDLSVYWYQQSLDQGLQFLIQYYNGEERAKGNILERFSAQQFPDLHSELNLSSLELGDSALYFCASSVASGAEIAKNIQYFGAGTRLSVL.

The V and J genes are TRBV7-3 and TRBJ2-7, with 8 bases lining up with TRBD2. CDR1 is SGHTA and CDR2 is FQGTGA in the germline V gene. This CDR3 contains 14 residues. V gave up 3 bases and J gave up 0 bases; unmatched junction bases: 1. The CDR3 here is CASSFGTSSYEQYF. The CDR3 DNA reads TGTGCCAGCAGCTTTGGGACTAGCTCCTACGAGCAGTACTTC.

The chain uses TRBV20-1 and TRBJ2-2; D remains ambiguous. Per the germline V gene, CDR1 is DFQATT and CDR2 is SNEGSKA (reference sequence). V shed 0 bases and J shed 7 bases, with 12 bases lying between them. The CDR3 length is 14 residues. In DNA form, the CDR3 reads TGCAGTGCTAGAGATAAAAAGGTGATCGGGGAGCTGTTTTTT. Residues: CSARDKKVIGELFF.

This clonotype was recorded a few times. The chain recombines TRBV3-1 with TRBJ1-1; maybe TRBD1 (6 bases). V lost 3 bases, J lost 7 bases, and 9 bases lay in between. Germline V gives CDR1 LGHDT, CDR2 YNNKEL (reference sequence). CDR3 length: 12 residues. As DNA, the CDR3 is TGTGCCAGCAGCCACTCAGGGGTTGAAGCTTTCTTT. It translates to CASSHSGVEAFF.

This clonotype showed up many times. V usage is TRBV11-3 and J usage is TRBJ2-2; D may be TRBD1 or TRBD2 (5 bases each). Per germline, CDR1 SGHNT and CDR2 YENEEA. The CDR3 length is 18 residues. Trimming pared 2 bases from V and 0 bases from J, leaving 16 bases between. The CDR3 DNA reads as TGTGCCAGCAGCTTAAGAGGGGTCGGACTGGCGAACACCGGGGAGCTGTTTTTT. It encodes CASSLRGVGLANTGELFF.

The chain has TRBV19 and TRBJ1-1; tentatively, D is TRBD1 (5 bases). The CDR3 consists of 14 residues. Germline loops: CDR1 LNHDA, CDR2 SQIVND (reference sequence). V dropped 9 bases and J dropped 3 bases, with 17 bases sitting between them. The CDR3 nucleotides read TGTGCCAGCCTCCCCGGGGCAGGGCACACTGAAGCTTTCTTT. It is translated as CASLPGAGHTEAFF.

The chain carries TRBV27 and TRBJ2-3; 7 bases fit TRBD1. The CDR3 is made up of 14 amino acids. With 8 bases clipped from V and 1 base from J, the junction kept 6 bases outside the gene matches. Per germline, CDR1 MNHEY and CDR2 SMNVEV (reference sequence). CDR3 residues: CASRDSLGTDTQYF. CDR3 coding DNA: TGTGCCAGCCGGGACAGCCTGGGCACAGATACGCAGTATTTT.

This clonotype was found a few times. The chain carries TRBV7-6 and TRBJ2-7, with TRBD1 identical over 8 bases. This CDR3 is built from 14 residues. The germline V gene has CDR1 SGHVS and CDR2 FNYEAQ. The ends lost 4 bases at V and 2 bases at J; junction bases unmatched: 4. CDR3 bases: TGTGCCAGCAGCTCCCCGGACAGGGCCTACGAGCAGTACTTC. Its translation: CASSSPDRAYEQYF.

There are a few counts of this clonotype. The CDR3 region is CASSRVEAFF. CDR3 DNA: TGTGCCAGCAGCAGAGTGGAAGCTTTCTTT. The rearrangement links TRBV12-3 or TRBV12-4 to TRBJ1-1; unclear D gene. The CDR3 sequence is 10 residues long. Trimming left V 6 bases short and J 8 bases short, with 7 bases between.